Detailed here is one TCR beta chain. Its antigen remains unidentified. This sample is part of a study of T cell clonotyping in hematopoietic cell transplantation. Findings of the study overall: Graft donor and pretransplant recipient Inverse Simpson Index values predicted broader posttransplant TCR diversity.

Data came from immunoSEQ multiplex PCR; TCRdb stores just in-frame clones and leaves some out. The table lists 15,000 or so clones, under 90% of them singletons. Specimen: PBMCs, collected 100 days after allogeneic stem cell transplant. This clonotype originated in a male patient in his forties or fifties who had an allogeneic stem cell transplant from an unrelated donor, so T cells may come from the graft donor. Some clones in this sample may be carry-over from other donors' samples.

In DNA, the CDR3 is TGTGCCAGCAGAGACACAGGTTCTACGCAGTATTTT. Translated, it gives CASRDTGSTQYF. The V gene is TRBV2, the J gene TRBJ2-3; D possibly corresponds to TRBD1 (5 bases). This CDR3 has 12 amino acids. Germline CDR1 is SNHLY and CDR2 is FYNNEI. V was shortened by 6 bases and J by 8 bases, with 12 bases between the two germline ends.